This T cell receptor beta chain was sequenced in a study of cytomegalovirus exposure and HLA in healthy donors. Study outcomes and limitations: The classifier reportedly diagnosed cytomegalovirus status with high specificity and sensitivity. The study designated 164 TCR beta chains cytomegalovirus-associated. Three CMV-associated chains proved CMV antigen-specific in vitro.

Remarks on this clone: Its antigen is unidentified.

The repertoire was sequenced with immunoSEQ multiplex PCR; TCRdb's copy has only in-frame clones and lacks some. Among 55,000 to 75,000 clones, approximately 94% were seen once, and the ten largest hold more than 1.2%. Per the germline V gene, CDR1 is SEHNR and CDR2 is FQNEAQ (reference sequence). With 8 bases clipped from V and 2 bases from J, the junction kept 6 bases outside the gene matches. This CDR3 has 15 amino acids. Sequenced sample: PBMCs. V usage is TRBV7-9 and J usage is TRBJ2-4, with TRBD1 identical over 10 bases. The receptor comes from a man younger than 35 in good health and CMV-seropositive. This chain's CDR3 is CASQPGQGTKNIQYF. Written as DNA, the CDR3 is TGTGCCAGCCAACCGGGACAGGGGACCAAAAACATTCAGTACTTC.